The following is a T cell receptor (beta chain) sequence with its context. The target antigen is unknown. These data are taken from a study of cytomegalovirus exposure and HLA in healthy donors. Across the whole study: Unique TCRs from HLA-typed donors, around 79 million of them, were held in an early data release.

General observations from the study: In a later analysis, several top co-occurrence clusters appeared linked to parvovirus B19, influenza, CMV and Epstein-Barr virus. The authors enumerated over 150 TCR beta chains as linked to cytomegalovirus.

There are 13 residues in the CDR3. V lost 4 bases to trimming and J lost 0 bases, with 9 bases between them. Germline-derived CDR1 and CDR2 are SQVTM and ANQGSEA. The PCR used 60 Vbeta and 13 Jbeta primers. Clones were read by immunoSEQ multiplex PCR, and TCRdb kept only the in-frame ones, dropping some. The repertoire has around 140,000 clones, about 79% of them found once; the top ten carry about 2%. This chain joins TRBV29-1 and TRBJ2-5; D remains unclear. The material sequenced was PBMCs. This receptor was identified in a female donor in good health and CMV-seropositive. The CDR3 loop is CSVAPLYQETQYF. The CDR3 nucleotides read TGCAGCGTTGCTCCCCTGTACCAAGAGACCCAGTACTTC. Looking up the rest from reference TRBV29-1 and TRBJ2-5 gives the full variable domain: SAVISQKPSRDICQRGTSLTIQCQVDSQVTMMFWYRQQPGQSLTLIATANQGSEATYESGFVIDKFPISRPNLTFSTLTVSNMSPEDSSIYLCSVAPLYQETQYFGPGTRLLVL.